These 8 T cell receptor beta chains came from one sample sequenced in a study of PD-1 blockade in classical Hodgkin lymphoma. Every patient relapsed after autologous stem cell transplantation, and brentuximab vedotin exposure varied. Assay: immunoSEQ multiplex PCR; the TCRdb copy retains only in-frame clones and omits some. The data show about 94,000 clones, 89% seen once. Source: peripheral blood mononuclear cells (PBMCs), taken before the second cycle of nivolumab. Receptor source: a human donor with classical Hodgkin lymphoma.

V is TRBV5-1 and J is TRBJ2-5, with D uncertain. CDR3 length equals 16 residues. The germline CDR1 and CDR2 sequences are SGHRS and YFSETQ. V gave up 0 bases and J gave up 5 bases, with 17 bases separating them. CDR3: CASSLGPSASFETQYF. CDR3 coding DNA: TGCGCCAGCAGCTTGGGGCCCAGCGCCAGTTTTGAGACCCAGTACTTC.

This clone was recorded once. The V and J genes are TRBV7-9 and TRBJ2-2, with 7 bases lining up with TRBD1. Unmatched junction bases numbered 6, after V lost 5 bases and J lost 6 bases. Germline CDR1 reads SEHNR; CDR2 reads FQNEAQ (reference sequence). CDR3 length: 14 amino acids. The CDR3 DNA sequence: TGTGCCAGCAGCCCTCGGACAGGAGCCGGGGAGCTGTTTTTT. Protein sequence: CASSPRTGAGELFF.

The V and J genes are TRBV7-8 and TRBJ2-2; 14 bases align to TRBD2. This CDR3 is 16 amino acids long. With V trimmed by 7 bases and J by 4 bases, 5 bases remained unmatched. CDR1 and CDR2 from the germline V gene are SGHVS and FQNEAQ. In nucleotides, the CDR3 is TGTGCCAGCATCGGGACTAGCGGGAGTAGCACCGGGGAGCTGTTTTTT. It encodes CASIGTSGSSTGELFF.

CDR3 loop: CASSLVGTSTYEQYF. CDR3 DNA sequence: TGTGCCAGCAGCTTGGTAGGGACATCCACCTACGAGCAGTACTTC. The rearrangement joins TRBV7-2 to TRBJ2-7; TRBD1 is a possible D gene (6 bases). Trimming left V 3 bases short and J 2 bases short, with 14 bases between. The germline gives CDR1 SGHTA, CDR2 FQGNSA. The CDR3 contains 15 residues.

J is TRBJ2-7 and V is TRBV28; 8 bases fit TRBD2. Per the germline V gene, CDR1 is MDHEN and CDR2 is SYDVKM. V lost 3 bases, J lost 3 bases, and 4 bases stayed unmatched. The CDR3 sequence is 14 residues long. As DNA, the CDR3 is TGTGCCAGCAGTTTCCTCCTAGCGGGCTACGAGCAGTACTTC. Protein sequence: CASSFLLAGYEQYF.

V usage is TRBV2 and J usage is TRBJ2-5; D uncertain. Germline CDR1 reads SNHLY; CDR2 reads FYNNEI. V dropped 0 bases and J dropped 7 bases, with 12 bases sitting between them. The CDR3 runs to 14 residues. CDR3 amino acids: CASSEAHRWATQYF. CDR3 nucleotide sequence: TGTGCCAGCAGTGAAGCTCACCGCTGGGCGACCCAGTACTTC.

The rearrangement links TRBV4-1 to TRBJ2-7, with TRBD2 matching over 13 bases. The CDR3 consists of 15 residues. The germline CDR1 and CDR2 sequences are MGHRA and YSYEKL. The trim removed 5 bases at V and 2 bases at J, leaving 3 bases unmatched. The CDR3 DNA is TGCGCCAGCAGCTCCACTAGCGGGGGGGCCTACGAGCAGTACTTC. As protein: CASSSTSGGAYEQYF.

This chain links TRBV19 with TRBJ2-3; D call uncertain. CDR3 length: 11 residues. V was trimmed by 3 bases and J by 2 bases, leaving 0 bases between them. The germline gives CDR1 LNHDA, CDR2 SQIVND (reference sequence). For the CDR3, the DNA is TGTGCCAGTAGTATCACAGATACGCAGTATTTT. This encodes CASSITDTQYF.